A selection of T cell receptor beta chains follows, all from one sample in a study of T cell responses to AZD1222 COVID-19 vaccine. Measured with immunoSEQ multiplex PCR; TCRdb has only the in-frame clones, and not every one. The sample comprises 100,000 to 150,000 clones, roughly 88% of which are singletons, and less than 6% rests with the top ten. The sample was peripheral blood, taken on day 0 of AZD1222 vaccination. These TCRs come from an adult in good health. CDR3s include the opening cysteine and the closing phenylalanine or tryptophan. Fields, in order: D gene, J gene, V gene, CDR3 protein. D genes are given only for firm matches.

>NA|TRBJ1-1|TRBV6-1
CASSEDWDPGFEAFF
>TRBD1|TRBJ1-3|TRBV28
CASSFPTGVSGNTIYF
>NA|TRBJ1-5|TRBV10-3
CATRGMGGNQPQHF
>NA|TRBJ2-1|TRBV10-3
CAISVHDNEQFF
>NA|TRBJ2-7|TRBV19
CASSPVKSWWGSYEQYF
>NA|TRBJ2-3|TRBV11-2
CASSLDRARDTQYF
>NA|TRBJ2-7|TRBV7-2
CASSLNRDYEQYF
>NA|TRBJ1-2|TRBV5-4
CASSWVGGPNYGYTF
>NA|TRBJ1-6|TRBV27
CASSFSPVRSPLHF
>NA|TRBJ1-2|TRBV5-1
CASSLDGNYGYTF
>NA|TRBJ2-7|TRBV6-5
CASSFDRNEQYF
>NA|TRBJ2-3|TRBV28
CASSLPATDTQYF
>NA|TRBJ1-2|TRBV5-4
CASSLGFQGSVNYGYTF
>NA|TRBJ2-2|TRBV11-2
CASSSGAGSRAF
>TRBD1|TRBJ1-5|TRBV6-5
CASSGTDRVGQPQHF
>NA|TRBJ1-4|TRBV7-2
CASSLGPREKLFF